The clone carrying this T cell receptor (beta chain) was detected ten times or more. The antigen remains undetermined. The data are from a study of T cell repertoires in cytomegalovirus infection. Whole-study findings and limits: CMV-specific TCR beta clonotypes restricted by HLA-C dominated the ex vivo response.

TCRdb reprocessed the reads with MiXCR, giving one entry per CDR3 protein. Of about 120,000 distinct CDR3 sequences detected, about a tenth appear once; the ten largest clones hold 31%. Germline V lookup: CDR1 SGHTA, CDR2 FQGNSA. The V end was cut by 3 bases, the J end by 8 bases, with 11 bases between. This CDR3 has 13 amino acids. V is TRBV7-2 and J is TRBJ2-1; a weak D match, TRBD1 (5 bases). The specimen sequenced was PBMCs, sequenced either directly or after in vitro stimulation (not recorded which). The TCR sequence derives from a human donor in good health (CMV status not recorded). Some clones in this sample may be carry-over from other donors' samples. CDR3 in amino acids: CASSLRRVDEQFF. For the CDR3, the DNA is TGTGCCAGCAGCTTGCGCAGGGTTGATGAGCAGTTCTTC.